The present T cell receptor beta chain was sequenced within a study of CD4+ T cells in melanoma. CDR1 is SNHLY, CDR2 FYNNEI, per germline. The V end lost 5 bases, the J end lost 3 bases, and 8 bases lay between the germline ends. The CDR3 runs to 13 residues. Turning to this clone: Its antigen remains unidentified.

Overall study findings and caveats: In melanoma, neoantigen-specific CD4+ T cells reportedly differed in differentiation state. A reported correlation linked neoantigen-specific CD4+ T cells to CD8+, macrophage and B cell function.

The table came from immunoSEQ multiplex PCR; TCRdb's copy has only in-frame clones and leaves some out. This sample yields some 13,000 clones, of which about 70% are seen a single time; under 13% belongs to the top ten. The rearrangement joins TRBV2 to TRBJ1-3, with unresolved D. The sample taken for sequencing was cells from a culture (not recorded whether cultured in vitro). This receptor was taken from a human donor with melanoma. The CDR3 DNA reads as TGTGCCAGCAGTACTAATGGTGGAAACACCATATATTTT. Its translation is CASSTNGGNTIYF.